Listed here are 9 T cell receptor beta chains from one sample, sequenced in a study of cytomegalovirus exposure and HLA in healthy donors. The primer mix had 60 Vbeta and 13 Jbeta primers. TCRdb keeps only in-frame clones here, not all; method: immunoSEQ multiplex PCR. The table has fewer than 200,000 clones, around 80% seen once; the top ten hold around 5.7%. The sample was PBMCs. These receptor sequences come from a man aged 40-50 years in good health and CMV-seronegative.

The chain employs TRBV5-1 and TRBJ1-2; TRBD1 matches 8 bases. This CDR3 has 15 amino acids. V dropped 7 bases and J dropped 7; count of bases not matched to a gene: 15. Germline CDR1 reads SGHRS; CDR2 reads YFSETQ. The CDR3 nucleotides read TGCGCCAGCCACAGATCGTTTCAGGGGGCGGGTGGCTACACCTTC. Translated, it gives CASHRSFQGAGGYTF.

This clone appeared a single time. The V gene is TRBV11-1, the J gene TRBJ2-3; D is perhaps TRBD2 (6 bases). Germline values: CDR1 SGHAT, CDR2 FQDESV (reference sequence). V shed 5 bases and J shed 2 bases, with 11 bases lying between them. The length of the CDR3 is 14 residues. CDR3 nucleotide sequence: TGTGCCAGCAGCCGTAGCGGATTCACAGATACGCAGTATTTT. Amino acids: CASSRSGFTDTQYF.

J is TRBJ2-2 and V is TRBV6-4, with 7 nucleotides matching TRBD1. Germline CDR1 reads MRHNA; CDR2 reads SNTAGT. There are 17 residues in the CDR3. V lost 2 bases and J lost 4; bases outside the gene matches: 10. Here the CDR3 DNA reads TGTGCCAGCAGTGACACAGAGCCAGGGGGTCCCACCGGGGAGCTGTTTTTT. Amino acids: CASSDTEPGGPTGELFF.

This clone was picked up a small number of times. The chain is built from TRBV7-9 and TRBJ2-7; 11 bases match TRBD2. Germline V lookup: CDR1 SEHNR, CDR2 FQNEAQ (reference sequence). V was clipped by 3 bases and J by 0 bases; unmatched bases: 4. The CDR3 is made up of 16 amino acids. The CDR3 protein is CASSFTSGGLSYEQYF. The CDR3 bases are TGTGCCAGCAGCTTTACTAGCGGGGGTCTCTCCTACGAGCAGTACTTC.

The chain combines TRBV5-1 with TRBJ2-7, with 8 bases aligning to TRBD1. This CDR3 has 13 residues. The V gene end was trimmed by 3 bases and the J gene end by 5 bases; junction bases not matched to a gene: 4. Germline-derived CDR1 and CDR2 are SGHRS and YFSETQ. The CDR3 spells CASSSQGANEQYF. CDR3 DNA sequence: TGCGCCAGCAGCTCGCAGGGGGCCAACGAGCAGTACTTC. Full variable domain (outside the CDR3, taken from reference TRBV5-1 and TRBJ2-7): KAGVTQTPRYLIKTRGQQVTLSCSPISGHRSVSWYQQTPGQGLQFLFEYFSETQRNKGNFPGRFSGRQFSNSRSEMNVSTLELGDSALYLCASSSQGANEQYFGPGTRLTVT.

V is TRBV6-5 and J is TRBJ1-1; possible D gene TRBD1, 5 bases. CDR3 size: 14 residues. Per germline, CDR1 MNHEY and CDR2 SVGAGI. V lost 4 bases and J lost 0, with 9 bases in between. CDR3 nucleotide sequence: TGTGCCAGCAGTTCCCGACAGTTGAACACTGAAGCTTTCTTT. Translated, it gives CASSSRQLNTEAFF.

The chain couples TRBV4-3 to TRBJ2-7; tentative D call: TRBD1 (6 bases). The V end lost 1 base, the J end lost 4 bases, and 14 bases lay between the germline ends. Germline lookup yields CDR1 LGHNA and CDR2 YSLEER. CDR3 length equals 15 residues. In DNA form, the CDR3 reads TGCGCCAGCAGCCAAGTTCTAGGGGGACAATACGAGCAGTACTTC. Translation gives CASSQVLGGQYEQYF.

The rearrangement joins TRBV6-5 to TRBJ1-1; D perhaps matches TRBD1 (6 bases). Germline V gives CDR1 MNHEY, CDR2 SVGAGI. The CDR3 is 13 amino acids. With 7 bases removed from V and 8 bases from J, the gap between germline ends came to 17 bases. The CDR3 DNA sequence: TGTGCCAGCACCCAACTCGACCAGGGGGAAGCTTTCTTT. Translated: CASTQLDQGEAFF.

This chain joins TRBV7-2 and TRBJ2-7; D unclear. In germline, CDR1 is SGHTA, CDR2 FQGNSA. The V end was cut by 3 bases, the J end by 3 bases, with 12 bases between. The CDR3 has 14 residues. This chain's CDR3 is CASSFQRYLYEQYF. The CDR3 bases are TGTGCCAGCAGCTTCCAGAGGTATCTCTACGAGCAGTACTTC.